The sequence of this T cell receptor (beta chain) was determined in a study of cytomegalovirus exposure and HLA in healthy donors. Background on the study: Genotyping showed approximately 81% of about 370 donors falling in the Caucasian-associated ancestry cluster. General observations from the study: Later, TCR association rates were found to vary by HLA locus, highest for DRB1 and lowest for HLA-C. In a later analysis, CMV-associated beta chains were mostly HLA-associated, it appeared.

For this clone: The target antigen is unknown.

When sampled, the donors appeared nominally healthy, though they likely had unrecorded immune exposures. With 60 Vbeta and 13 Jbeta primers, the PCR was carried out. Sequencing used immunoSEQ multiplex PCR; TCRdb keeps in-frame clones, though not all of them. The sample has 95,000 to 100,000 clones, roughly 80% seen once; the top ten hold approximately 2%. Germline V gives CDR1 SQVTM, CDR2 ANQGSEA. This CDR3 comprises 16 residues. The junction had 8 bases not matched to a gene; V was cut back by 4 bases and J by 3 bases. Sequenced sample: PBMCs. The receptor comes from a man aged 35 to 55 in good health and CMV-seronegative. V gene TRBV29-1 combines with J gene TRBJ2-7, with 14 bases identical to TRBD2. The CDR3 coding sequence is TGCAGCGTTGCCGGGACTAGCGGGAGTCCCAACTACGAGCAGTACTTC. Protein sequence: CSVAGTSGSPNYEQYF.